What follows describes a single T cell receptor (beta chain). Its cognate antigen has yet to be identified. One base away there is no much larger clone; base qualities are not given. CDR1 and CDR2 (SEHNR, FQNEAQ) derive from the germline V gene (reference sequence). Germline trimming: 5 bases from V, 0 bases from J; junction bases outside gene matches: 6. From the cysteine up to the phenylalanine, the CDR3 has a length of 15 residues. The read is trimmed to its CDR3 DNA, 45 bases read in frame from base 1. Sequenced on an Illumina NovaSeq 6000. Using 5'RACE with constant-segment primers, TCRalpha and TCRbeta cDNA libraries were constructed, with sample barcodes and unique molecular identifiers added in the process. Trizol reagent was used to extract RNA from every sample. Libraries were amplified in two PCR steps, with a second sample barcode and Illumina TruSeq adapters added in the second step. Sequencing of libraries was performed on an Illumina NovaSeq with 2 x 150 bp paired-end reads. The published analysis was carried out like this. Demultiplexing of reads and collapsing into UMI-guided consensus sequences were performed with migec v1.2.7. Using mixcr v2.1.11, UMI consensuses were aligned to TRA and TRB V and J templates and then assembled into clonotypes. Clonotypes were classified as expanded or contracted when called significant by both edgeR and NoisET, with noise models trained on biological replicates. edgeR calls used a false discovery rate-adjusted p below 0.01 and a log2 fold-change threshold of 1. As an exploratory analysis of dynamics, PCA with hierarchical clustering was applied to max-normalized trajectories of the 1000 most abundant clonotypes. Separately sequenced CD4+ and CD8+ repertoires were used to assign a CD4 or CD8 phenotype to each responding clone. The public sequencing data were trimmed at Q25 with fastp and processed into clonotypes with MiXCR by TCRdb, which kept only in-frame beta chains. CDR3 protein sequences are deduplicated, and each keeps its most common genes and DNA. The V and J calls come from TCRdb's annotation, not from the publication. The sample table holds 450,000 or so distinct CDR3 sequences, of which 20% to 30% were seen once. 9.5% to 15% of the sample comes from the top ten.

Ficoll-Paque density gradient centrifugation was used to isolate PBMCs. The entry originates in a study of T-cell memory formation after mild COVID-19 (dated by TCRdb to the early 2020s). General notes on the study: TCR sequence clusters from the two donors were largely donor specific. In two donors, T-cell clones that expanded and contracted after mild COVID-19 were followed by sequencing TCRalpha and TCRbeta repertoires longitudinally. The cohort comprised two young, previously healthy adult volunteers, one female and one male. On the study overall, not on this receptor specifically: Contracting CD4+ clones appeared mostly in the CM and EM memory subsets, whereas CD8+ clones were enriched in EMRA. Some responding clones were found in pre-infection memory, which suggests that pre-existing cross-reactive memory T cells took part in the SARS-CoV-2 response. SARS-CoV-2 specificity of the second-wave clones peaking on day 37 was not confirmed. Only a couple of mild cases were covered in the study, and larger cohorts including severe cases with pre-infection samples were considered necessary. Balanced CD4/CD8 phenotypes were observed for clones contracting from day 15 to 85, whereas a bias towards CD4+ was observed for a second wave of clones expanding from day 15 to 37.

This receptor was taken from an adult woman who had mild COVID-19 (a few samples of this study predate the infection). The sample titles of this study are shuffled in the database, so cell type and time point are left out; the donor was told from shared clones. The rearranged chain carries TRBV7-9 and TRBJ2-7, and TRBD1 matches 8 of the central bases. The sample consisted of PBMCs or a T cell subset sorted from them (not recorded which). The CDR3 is CASSRTGPSSYEQYF. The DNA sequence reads TGTGCCAGCAGCCGGACAGGGCCATCCTCCTACGAGCAGTACTTC. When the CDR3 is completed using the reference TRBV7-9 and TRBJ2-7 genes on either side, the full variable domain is DTGVSQNPRHKITKRGQNVTFRCDPISEHNRLYWYRQTLGQGPEFLTYFQNEAQLEKSRLLSDRFSAERPKGSFSTLEIQRTEQGDSAMYLCASSRTGPSSYEQYFGPGTRLTVT.